These T cell receptor beta chains were read from a single sample in a study of cytotoxic CD8 clonotypes in ibrutinib-treated CLL. TCRdb keeps only in-frame clones here, not all; method: immunoSEQ multiplex PCR. The sample consists of approximately 150,000 clones, 88% of them appearing once. The input for sequencing was PBMCs, taken at disease progression, from a patient treated with ibrutinib. Source of these receptors: a human donor with chronic lymphocytic leukemia. The CDR3 runs from the conserved cysteine through the conserved F or W. D genes are given only for firm matches. A row's size may be missing; if present it is once, few, many or a size class.

d_call	v_call	j_call	clone_size	cdr3_aa	cdr3_nt
TRBD2	TRBV6-5	TRBJ2-3	-	CASSSGGVKGTQYF	TGTGCCAGCAGTTCGGGGGGGGTTAAGGGTACGCAGTATTTT
-	TRBV6-1	TRBJ2-2	-	CASSGQDLVTGELFF	TGTGCCAGCAGTGGACAGGATTTGGTCACCGGGGAGCTGTTTTTT
TRBD2	TRBV6-5	TRBJ2-7	-	CASRTGLAGVYEQYF	TGTGCCAGCAGGACCGGACTAGCGGGCGTCTACGAGCAGTACTTC
TRBD2	TRBV30	TRBJ2-2	-	CAWRLAGVNTGELFF	TGTGCCTGGAGACTAGCGGGAGTGAACACCGGGGAGCTGTTTTTT
-	TRBV5-4	TRBJ2-7	-	CASSWGTYEQYF	TGTGCCAGCAGCTGGGGGACCTACGAGCAGTACTTC
-	TRBV5-8	TRBJ2-6	-	CASSLAKRGSGANVLTF	TGTGCCAGCAGCTTGGCCAAGAGGGGCTCTGGGGCCAACGTCCTGACTTTC
TRBD1	TRBV29-1	TRBJ2-3	-	CSVDWPGQGATDTQYF	TGCAGCGTGGATTGGCCCGGACAGGGGGCGACAGATACGCAGTATTTT
-	TRBV4-1	TRBJ2-1	-	CASSQEGGIHNEQFF	TGCGCCAGCAGCCAAGAAGGCGGAATTCACAATGAGCAGTTCTTC
TRBD1	TRBV5-1	TRBJ2-7	-	CASSRGQGYEQYF	TGCGCCAGCAGCAGGGGACAGGGCTACGAGCAGTACTTC
-	TRBV10-2	TRBJ1-1	-	CASSERVGRGGGTEAFF	TGCGCCAGCAGTGAGAGGGTCGGGAGGGGAGGTGGCACTGAAGCTTTCTTT
TRBD1	TRBV5-6	TRBJ1-1	-	CASSLARNLNRGRWSEAFF	TGTGCCAGCAGCTTGGCCCGAAACTTAAACAGGGGGCGATGGTCTGAAGCTTTCTTT
-	TRBV28	TRBJ2-2	few	CASSLSGTTGELFF	TGTGCCAGCAGTTTATCTGGTACCACCGGGGAGCTGTTTTTT
-	TRBV9	TRBJ2-5	-	CASSVGGSSGETQYF	TGTGCCAGCAGCGTGGGTGGGAGTTCGGGAGAGACCCAGTACTTC
-	TRBV29-1	TRBJ1-2	-	CSVEGIIANYGYTF	TGCAGCGTTGAAGGAATCATAGCTAACTATGGCTACACCTTC
-	TRBV28	TRBJ1-5	-	CASSSPRQGTQPQHF	TGTGCCAGCAGTTCCCCCAGGCAGGGGACTCAGCCCCAGCATTTT
-	TRBV10-3	TRBJ1-1	few	CAISAGVREAFF	TGTGCCATCAGCGCAGGGGTTAGGGAAGCTTTCTTT
TRBD2	TRBV29-1	TRBJ2-7	-	CSVGTSGIYEQYF	TGCAGCGTTGGGACTAGCGGGATCTACGAGCAGTACTTC
TRBD1	TRBV25-1	TRBJ1-1	-	CASSDLAWTGANTEAFF	TGTGCCAGCAGTGATCTCGCCTGGACAGGGGCGAACACTGAAGCTTTCTTT
-	TRBV11-3	TRBJ1-2	-	CASSGGQAYGYTF	TGTGCCAGCAGCGGAGGGCAGGCCTATGGCTACACCTTC
TRBD2	TRBV28	TRBJ2-7	-	CASSLGGDSYEQYF	TGTGCCAGCAGTTTGGGGGGGGACTCCTACGAGCAGTACTTC
-	TRBV11-3	TRBJ2-1	-	CASSLEYSNEQFF	TGTGCCAGCAGCTTAGAGTACAGCAATGAGCAGTTCTTC
-	TRBV10-3	TRBJ1-4	-	CAISESAGGANEKLFF	TGTGCCATCAGTGAGTCCGCGGGGGGAGCTAATGAAAAACTGTTTTTT
-	TRBV4-1	TRBJ2-7	-	CASSQAILPYEQYF	TGCGCCAGCAGCCAAGCAATCCTACCCTACGAGCAGTACTTC
-	TRBV6-1	TRBJ1-2	-	CASSEGTARYYGYTF	TGTGCCAGCAGTGAAGGGACTGCGCGATACTATGGCTACACCTTC